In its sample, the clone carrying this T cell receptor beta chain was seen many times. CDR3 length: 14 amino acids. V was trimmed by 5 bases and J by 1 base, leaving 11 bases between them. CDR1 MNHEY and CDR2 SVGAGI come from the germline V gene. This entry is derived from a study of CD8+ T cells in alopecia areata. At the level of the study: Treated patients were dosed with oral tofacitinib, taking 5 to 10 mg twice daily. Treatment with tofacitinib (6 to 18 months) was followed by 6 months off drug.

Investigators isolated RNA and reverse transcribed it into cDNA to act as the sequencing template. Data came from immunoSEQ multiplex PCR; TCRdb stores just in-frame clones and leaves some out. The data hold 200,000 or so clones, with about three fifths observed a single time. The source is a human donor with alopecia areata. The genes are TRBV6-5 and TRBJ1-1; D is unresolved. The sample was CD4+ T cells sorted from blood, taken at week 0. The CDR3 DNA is TGTGCCAGCAGTAAACCCATCCCGAACACTGAAGCTTTCTTT. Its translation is CASSKPIPNTEAFF.